This note documents a single TCR beta chain sequence. Its antigen is unknown. Data came from immunoSEQ multiplex PCR; TCRdb stores just in-frame clones and leaves some out. The sample has fewer than 150,000 clones, approximately 94% seen once. This entry is derived from a study of graft-versus-host responses after intestinal transplantation. On the study more broadly: Tacrolimus plus steroids were given to all recipients for roughly three years, preceded by anti-thymocyte globulin induction. Study-level points and caveats: HvG clone declines early post-transplant were associated with peak circulating GvH levels. Allografts of one patient group, those with graft-donor T cell macrochimerism, had high graft-versus-host to host-versus-graft clonal ratios.

Germline lookup yields CDR1 SGHRS and CDR2 YFSETQ. CDR3 length equals 18 residues. The V gene end was trimmed by 1 base and the J gene end by 9 bases; junction bases not matched to a gene: 15. Here the sequenced sample was unstimulated CD4+ T cells sorted from spleen or lymph node cells, taken before intestinal transplant. This chain joins TRBV5-1 and TRBJ2-1; TRBD2 agrees at 11 bases. This TCR was recovered from a human donor who received an intestinal transplant. For the CDR3, the DNA is TGCGCCAGCAGCTTGTTAGCGGGGGGGGCGGGTTTGGGCAGTGAGCAGTTCTTC. Protein product: CASSLLAGGAGLGSEQFF.